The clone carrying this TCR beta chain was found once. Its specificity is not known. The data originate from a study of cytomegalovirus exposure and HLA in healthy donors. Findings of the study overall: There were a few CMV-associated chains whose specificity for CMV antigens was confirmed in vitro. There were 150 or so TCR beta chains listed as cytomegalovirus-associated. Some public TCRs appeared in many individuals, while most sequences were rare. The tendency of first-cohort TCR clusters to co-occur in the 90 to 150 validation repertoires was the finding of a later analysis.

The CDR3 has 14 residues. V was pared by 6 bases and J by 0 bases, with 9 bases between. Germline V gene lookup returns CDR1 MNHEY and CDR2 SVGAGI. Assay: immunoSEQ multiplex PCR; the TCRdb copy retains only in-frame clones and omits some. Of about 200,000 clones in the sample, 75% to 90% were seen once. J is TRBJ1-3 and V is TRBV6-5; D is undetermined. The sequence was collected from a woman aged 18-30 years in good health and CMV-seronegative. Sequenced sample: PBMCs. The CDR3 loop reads CASRSAGSGNTIYF. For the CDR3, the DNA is TGTGCCAGCAGGTCGGCAGGCTCTGGAAACACCATATATTTT.